This entry concerns a single T cell receptor beta chain. Sequencing used immunoSEQ multiplex PCR; TCRdb keeps in-frame clones, though not all of them. This sample has some 120,000 clones; around 89% occur once, and the top ten carry 2.3%. The data were taken from a study of control samples from healthy donors and cancer patients. V trimming: 2 bases; J trimming: 8 bases; junction bases outside the gene matches: 24. CDR3 length equals 21 residues. The sequenced material came from blood. The receptor comes from a woman in her 70s in good health. This chain joins TRBV23-1 and TRBJ1-5; TRBD1 aligns across 10 bases. TRBV23-1 is annotated as an ORF whose role is uncertain. The CDR3 reads CASSQPPGQGVPCGGPEPQHF. DNA of the CDR3: TGCGCCAGCAGTCAACCTCCCGGACAGGGGGTTCCGTGTGGAGGCCCGGAGCCCCAGCATTTT.